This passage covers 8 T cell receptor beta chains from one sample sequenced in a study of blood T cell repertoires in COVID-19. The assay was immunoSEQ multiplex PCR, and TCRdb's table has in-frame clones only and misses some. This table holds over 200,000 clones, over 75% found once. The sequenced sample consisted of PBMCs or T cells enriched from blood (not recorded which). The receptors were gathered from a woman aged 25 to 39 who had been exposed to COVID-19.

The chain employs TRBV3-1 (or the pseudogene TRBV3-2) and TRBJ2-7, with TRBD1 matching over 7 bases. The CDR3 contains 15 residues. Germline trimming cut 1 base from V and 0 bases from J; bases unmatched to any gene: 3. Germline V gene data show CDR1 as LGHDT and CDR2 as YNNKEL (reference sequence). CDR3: CASSQGQGLSYEQYF. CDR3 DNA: TGTGCCAGCAGCCAAGGACAGGGCCTCTCCTACGAGCAGTACTTC.

The CDR3 region has the DNA TGTGCCAGCAGCTTTACCCATGGACTCTACGAGCAGTACTTC. The encoded protein is CASSFTHGLYEQYF. This rearrangement joins TRBV7-2 to TRBJ2-7; D is possibly TRBD2 (5 bases). The V end lost 3 bases, the J end lost 3 bases, and 12 bases lay between the germline ends. In germline, CDR1 is SGHTA, CDR2 FQGNSA. The CDR3 is 14 residues long.

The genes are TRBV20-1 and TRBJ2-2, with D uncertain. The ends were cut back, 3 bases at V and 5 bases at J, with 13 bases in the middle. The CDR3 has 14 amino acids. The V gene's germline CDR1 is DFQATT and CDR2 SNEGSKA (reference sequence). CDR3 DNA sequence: TGCAGTGCTAGTACGTCTAGGTCGACCGGGGAGCTGTTTTTT. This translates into CSASTSRSTGELFF.

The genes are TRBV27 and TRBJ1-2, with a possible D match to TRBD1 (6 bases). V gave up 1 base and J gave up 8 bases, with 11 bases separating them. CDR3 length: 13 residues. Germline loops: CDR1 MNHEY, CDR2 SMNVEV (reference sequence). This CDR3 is CASSLLGGAGYTF. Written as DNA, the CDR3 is TGTGCCAGCAGTTTATTGGGGGGGGCCGGCTACACCTTC.

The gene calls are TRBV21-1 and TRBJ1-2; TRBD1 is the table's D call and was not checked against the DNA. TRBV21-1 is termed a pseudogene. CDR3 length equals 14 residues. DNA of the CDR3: TGTGCCAGCAGCAAGTGGTCAGGGGGCGATGGCTACACCTTC. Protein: CASSKWSGGDGYTF.

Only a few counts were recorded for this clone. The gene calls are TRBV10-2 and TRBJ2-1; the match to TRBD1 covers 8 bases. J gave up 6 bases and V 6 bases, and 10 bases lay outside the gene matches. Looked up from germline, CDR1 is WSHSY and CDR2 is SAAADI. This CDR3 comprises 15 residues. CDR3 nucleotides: TGCGCCAGCAGCGCCTACCTAACAGGGGGCAATGAGCAGTTCTTC. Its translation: CASSAYLTGGNEQFF.

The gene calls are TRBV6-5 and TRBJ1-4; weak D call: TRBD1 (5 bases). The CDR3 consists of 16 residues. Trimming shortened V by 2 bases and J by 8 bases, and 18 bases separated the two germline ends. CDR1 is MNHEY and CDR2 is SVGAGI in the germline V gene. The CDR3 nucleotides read TGTGCCAGCAGTTACCCAGAACAAGGGGCCGGAGAAAAACTGTTTTTT. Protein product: CASSYPEQGAGEKLFF.

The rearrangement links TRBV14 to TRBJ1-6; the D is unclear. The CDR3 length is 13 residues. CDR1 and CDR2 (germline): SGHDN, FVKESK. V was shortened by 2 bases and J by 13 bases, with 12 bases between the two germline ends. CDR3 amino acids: CASSQQGAKPLHF. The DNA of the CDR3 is TGTGCCAGCAGCCAACAAGGAGCGAAGCCCCTCCACTTT.